The 8 T cell receptor beta chains presented below share a single source sample, sequenced in a study of shared clonotypes between healthy human individuals. Assay used: immunoSEQ multiplex PCR; TCRdb lists only in-frame clones, some missing. The sample shows 2 million to 2.5 million clones, about 94% of them seen only once. Sequencing used naive CD4+ T cells sorted from blood. Indicated subset: CD45RA+ positively selected. The receptors come from a man between 18 and 29 years old in good health.

This chain links TRBV10-1 with TRBJ2-3; D is unresolved. V lost 3 bases and J lost 3, with 13 bases in between. Germline V gene sequence: CDR1 WNHNN, CDR2 SYGVQD (reference sequence). The CDR3 is 15 residues long. The CDR3 spells CASSDGTVGTDTQYF. The CDR3 DNA sequence: TGCGCCAGCAGTGACGGAACGGTCGGTACAGATACGCAGTATTTT.

The genes are TRBV1 and TRBJ2-3; the DNA was not used to check the table's D call, TRBD2. TRBV1 is labeled a pseudogene. The CDR3 has 17 amino acids. The CDR3, as DNA: TGCACCAGCAGCCAAAGCGGACTAGCGGGAGTCACAGATACGCAGTATTTT. Translating it yields CTSSQSGLAGVTDTQYF.

This clone was observed once. The sample contains more than one DNA sequence encoding this CDR3. Written as DNA, the CDR3 is TGTGCCAGCTCCCTCTCGGGGGGGACTGAAGCTTTCTTT. Amino acid sequence: CASSLSGGTEAFF. V is TRBV18 and J is TRBJ1-1, with D perhaps matching TRBD1 (5 bases). Trimming pared 6 bases from V and 5 bases from J, leaving 13 bases between. The CDR3 sequence is 13 residues long. Germline-derived CDR1 and CDR2 are KGHSH and LQKENI.

The chain has TRBV7-2 and TRBJ2-2, with a tentative D call TRBD2 (6 bases). V was cut by 2 bases and J by 7 bases, with 20 bases left in between. The CDR3 consists of 17 residues. Germline CDR1 SGHTA, CDR2 FQGNSA. CDR3 loop: CASSLIFLASISGELFF. DNA for the CDR3: TGTGCCAGCAGCTTAATATTCCTAGCGAGTATAAGCGGGGAGCTGTTTTTT.

V and J are TRBV4-1 and TRBJ1-1; tentatively, D is TRBD1 (5 bases). CDR1 and CDR2 from the germline V gene are MGHRA and YSYEKL. The CDR3 length is 14 residues. Trimming removed 1 base from V and 8 bases from J, with 14 bases in between. CDR3 protein: CASSQVSGQGEAFF. CDR3 bases: TGCGCCAGCAGCCAAGTGTCAGGACAAGGGGAAGCTTTCTTT.

Remarks on this clone: The same CDR3 is also encoded by other DNA sequences in this sample. The V and J genes are TRBV4-3 and TRBJ1-2; D not resolved. V dropped 3 bases and J dropped 5 bases, with 4 bases sitting between them. The CDR3 extends over 11 amino acids. Germline V lookup: CDR1 LGHNA, CDR2 YSLEER. CDR3 DNA sequence: TGCGCCAGCAGCCAGGGGTATGGCTACACCTTC. Translating gives CASSQGYGYTF.

This sequence joins TRBV9 and TRBJ2-3; D is possibly TRBD2 (5 bases). CDR3 length: 16 residues. Trimming removed 0 bases from V and 2 bases from J, with 13 bases in between. The germline gives CDR1 SGDLS, CDR2 YYNGEE. Here the CDR3 reads CASSVDPGTPTDTQYF. CDR3 in DNA: TGTGCCAGCAGCGTAGATCCGGGAACTCCCACAGATACGCAGTATTTT. The whole variable domain, remainder taken from reference TRBV9 and TRBJ2-3, is DSGVTQTPKHLITATGQRVTLRCSPRSGDLSVYWYQQSLDQGLQFLIQYYNGEERAKGNILERFSAQQFPDLHSELNLSSLELGDSALYFCASSVDPGTPTDTQYFGPGTRLTVL.

The V gene is TRBV30, the J gene TRBJ2-5, with D maybe TRBD2 (5 bases). Germline CDR1 GTSNPN, CDR2 SVGIG (reference sequence). CDR3 length: 13 residues. The V gene lost 1 base and the J gene lost 5 bases, with 11 bases spanning the gap. Here the CDR3 DNA reads TGTGCCTGGAGTGCACTACCGGGGGAGACCCAGTACTTC. It specifies CAWSALPGETQYF.